This TCR beta chain stems from a study of identifying expanded T cells in peripheral blood. A word on this clone: Antigen unknown.

The V gene end was trimmed by 7 bases and the J gene end by 4 bases; junction bases not matched to a gene: 11. Germline V gives CDR1 SQVTM, CDR2 ANQGSEA. CDR3 length equals 15 residues. Healthy donors had no documented immune events, such as infections, while sampled. Produced via immunoSEQ multiplex PCR; TCRdb's table is partial and in-frame only. The sample yields 85,000 to 90,000 clones, about 86% seen once. The study's findings and limits: Differentially abundant clones: roughly 1.2 between replicates, approximately 15 at around 2 weeks, less than 20 at four. Variance in clone template counts between approximately two-week samples significantly increased with total template count across all healthy donors.

Input material: blood. The receptor was isolated from a person aged 18 to 75 in good health. V gene TRBV29-1 combines with J gene TRBJ2-1; TRBD1 matches 9 bases. CDR3 residues: CSGGTGTDFYNEQFF. CDR3 coding DNA: TGCAGCGGCGGGACAGGGACGGATTTTTACAATGAGCAGTTCTTC.